The 28 T cell receptor beta chains below all came from one sample that was sequenced in a study of human T cells and chemical hapten exposure. The time point denotes: patch test 2, 6 weeks after DPC sensitization. Treatment specified: therapeutic diphenylcyclopropenone sensitization with weekly scalp DPC. TCRdb independently ran MiXCR on the RACE reads; one entry per CDR3 protein. The data show around 69,000 distinct CDR3 sequences, over 6.5% seen once. The specimen was whole blood, collected in connection with sensitization to the hapten diphenylcyclopropenone (DPC). The origin of the receptors is a woman between 50 and 59 years old with alopecia areata. Some clones in this sample may be carry-over from other donors' samples.

The J gene is TRBJ2-7, the V gene TRBV7-9; 7 bases line up with TRBD1. CDR1 is SEHNR and CDR2 is FQNEAQ in the germline V gene (reference sequence). CDR3 length: 13 residues. Germline trimming cut 6 bases from V and 0 bases from J; bases unmatched to any gene: 2. The CDR3 DNA is TGTGCCAGCAGGACAGGGCACTCCTACGAGCAGTACTTC. This gives the protein CASRTGHSYEQYF.

This chain uses TRBV20-1 with TRBJ2-4, with 7 nucleotides matching TRBD1. Trimming at V came to 7 bases and at J to 1 base, leaving 10 bases not matched to a gene. Germline CDR1 is DFQATT and CDR2 is SNEGSKA (reference sequence). The CDR3 has 15 residues. Written as DNA, the CDR3 is TGCAGTGTTTCCCGTCTCAGGGGGGCCAAAAACATTCAGTACTTC. Amino acid sequence: CSVSRLRGAKNIQYF.

At least ten counts were recorded for this clonotype. The chain combines TRBV6-5 with TRBJ1-1; the D gene is possibly TRBD1 (5 bases). Germline CDR1 is MNHEY and CDR2 is SVGAGI. This CDR3 contains 15 residues. Trimming pared 2 bases from V and 0 bases from J, leaving 10 bases between. For the CDR3, the DNA is TGTGCCAGCAGTTACGGGGGATCCATGAACACTGAAGCTTTCTTT. Protein: CASSYGGSMNTEAFF.

This clonotype was recorded a few times. V usage is TRBV7-2 and J usage is TRBJ2-6; D may be TRBD2 (5 bases). The V gene's germline CDR1 is SGHTA and CDR2 FQGNSA. V lost 1 base and J lost 0, with 7 bases in between. The CDR3 spans 16 residues. The CDR3 loop reads CASSLEGSSGANVLTF. The CDR3 DNA reads as TGTGCCAGCAGCTTAGAAGGGAGCTCTGGGGCCAACGTCCTGACTTTC. The full variable domain, its missing parts supplied by reference TRBV7-2 and TRBJ2-6, is GAGVSQSPSNKVTEKGKDVELRCDPISGHTALYWYRQSLGQGLEFLIYFQGNSAPDKSGLPSDRFSAERTGGSVSTLTIQRTQQEDSAVYLCASSLEGSSGANVLTFGAGSRLTVL.

This chain connects TRBV27 to TRBJ1-5, with D possibly matching TRBD1 (6 bases). Germline CDR1 reads MNHEY; CDR2 reads SMNVEV (reference sequence). Trimming took 10 bases from V and 0 from J, leaving 22 bases between them. This CDR3 region has 17 residues. CDR3 sequence reads: CATDAEPDSYSNQPQHF. CDR3 DNA sequence: TGTGCCACCGACGCGGAACCGGACAGCTATAGCAATCAGCCCCAGCATTTT.

This clonotype was observed at least ten times. The chain recombines TRBV18 with TRBJ2-3, with D unresolved. Between the trimmed V and J ends, which lost 6 bases and 0 bases, there was a span of 13 bases. The CDR3 is 15 residues long. Per the germline V gene, CDR1 is KGHSH and CDR2 is LQKENI. The CDR3, as DNA: TGTGCCAGCTCCCCCCTTCCTGCTAGCACAGATACGCAGTATTTT. It yields the protein CASSPLPASTDTQYF.

This clonotype was detected only a few times. The chain couples TRBV12-3 or TRBV12-4 to TRBJ2-5; 13 nucleotides match TRBD2. V lost 6 bases to trimming and J lost 4 bases; unmatched junction nucleotides: 5. CDR3 length equals 15 residues. CDR3 amino acids: CASSLLAGGSETQYF. In nucleotides, the CDR3 is TGTGCCAGCAGCCTACTAGCGGGAGGGTCAGAGACCCAGTACTTC.

V is TRBV15 and J is TRBJ2-1; 8 bases agree with TRBD2. The CDR3 extends over 18 amino acids. After removal of 0 bases from V and 9 bases from J, the junction contained 16 bases not matched to a gene. CDR1 is LNHNV and CDR2 is YYDKDF in the germline V gene (reference sequence). The CDR3 coding sequence is TGTGCCACCAGCAGAGATCTTTTTGGAGGGACTAGGGTTAGTGAGCAGTTCTTC. Its protein is CATSRDLFGGTRVSEQFF.

The chain joins TRBV6-6 to TRBJ1-1; 7 bases match TRBD1. V was pared by 6 bases and J by 11 bases, with 15 bases of the junction left unmatched. CDR1 and CDR2 (germline): MNHNY, SVGAGI (reference sequence). The CDR3 totals 14 residues. CDR3: CASRLGARDSWAFF. In DNA, the CDR3 is TGTGCCAGCAGACTCGGAGCCCGGGACAGTTGGGCTTTCTTT.

This clonotype came up many times. The chain carries TRBV27 and TRBJ2-7; a possible D gene is TRBD1 (5 bases). CDR1 MNHEY and CDR2 SMNVEV come from the germline V gene (reference sequence). The CDR3 totals 14 residues. Trimming took off 5 bases at V and 2 bases at J, with 13 bases between the two ends. The chain's CDR3 is CASSESGSPYEQYF. As DNA, the CDR3 is TGTGCCAGCAGTGAATCAGGGTCCCCCTACGAGCAGTACTTC.

The genes are TRBV27 and TRBJ2-3, with a weak D call TRBD2 (6 bases). Germline CDR1 reads MNHEY; CDR2 reads SMNVEV (reference sequence). The CDR3 spans 13 residues. V was pared by 6 bases and J by 2 bases, with 9 bases between. The CDR3 spells CASRGGATDTQYF. The CDR3 nucleotides are TGTGCCAGCAGGGGCGGGGCCACAGATACGCAGTATTTT.

This clonotype has a count of ten or more. The chain links TRBV13 to TRBJ1-1, with unresolved D. The CDR3 covers 12 residues. Per the germline V gene, CDR1 is PRHDT and CDR2 is FYEKMQ (reference sequence). Trimming pared 5 bases from V and 4 bases from J, leaving 8 bases between. CDR3 sequence: CASSTLSTEAFF. CDR3 in DNA: TGTGCCAGCAGCACGCTTTCCACTGAAGCTTTCTTT.

This clonotype was counted many times. The chain links TRBV27 to TRBJ1-6; 7 bases line up with TRBD1. The junction had 8 bases not matched to a gene; V was cut back by 5 bases and J by 10 bases. From germline, CDR1 is MNHEY and CDR2 SMNVEV (reference sequence). The CDR3 has 14 residues. The CDR3 reads CASSQTGNGSPLHF. Written as DNA, the CDR3 is TGTGCCAGCAGTCAGACAGGGAACGGGTCACCCCTCCACTTT.

The sample holds a few counts of this clonotype. The chain couples TRBV4-2 to TRBJ2-7, with D unresolved. This CDR3 contains 13 residues. Germline lookup yields CDR1 LGHNA and CDR2 YNFKEQ. V was pared by 1 base and J by 5 bases, with 9 bases between. The chain's CDR3 is CASSQVARDEQYF. CDR3 sequence (DNA): TGTGCCAGCAGCCAAGTCGCAAGGGACGAGCAGTACTTC.

This clonotype showed up many times. The gene calls are TRBV5-4 and TRBJ2-5; 8 bases are shared with TRBD1. V was pared by 6 bases and J by 0 bases, with 4 bases of the junction left unmatched. Per germline, CDR1 SGHNT and CDR2 YYREEE (reference sequence). The CDR3 runs to 14 residues. CDR3 DNA: TGTGCCAGCACCTGGACAGGGTACCAAGAGACCCAGTACTTC. It is translated as CASTWTGYQETQYF.

CDR3 nucleotides: TGTGCCAGCAGTGGGACCAGGGGGACGAATTATCAGCCCCAGCATTTT. This codes for CASSGTRGTNYQPQHF. The chain employs TRBV6-2 or TRBV6-3 and TRBJ1-5, with 7 positions matching TRBD1. The CDR3 spans 16 residues. CDR1 is MNHEY, CDR2 SVGEGT, per germline. Trimming took 5 bases from V and 5 from J; bases not matched to a gene: 12.

In this sample, this clonotype turned up a few times. CDR3 sequence: CASSEDGRDVRSPLHF. CDR3 sequence (DNA): TGTGCCAGCAGTGAAGATGGCCGGGACGTAAGGTCACCCCTCCACTTT. This sequence joins TRBV6-1 and TRBJ1-6, with D possibly matching TRBD1 (5 bases). This CDR3 contains 16 residues. V lost 1 base to trimming and J lost 10 bases, with 17 bases between them. Per the germline V gene, CDR1 is MNHNS and CDR2 is SASEGT.

This clonotype was counted between two and nine times. The chain couples TRBV20-1 to TRBJ1-1; TRBD1 might be the D (5 bases). The germline CDR1 and CDR2 sequences are DFQATT and SNEGSKA (reference sequence). The CDR3 has 11 amino acids. Trimming took 3 bases from V and 5 from J, leaving 7 bases between them. The CDR3 DNA sequence: TGCAGTGCTAGGCCAGGGACTGAAGCTTTCTTT. Amino acid sequence: CSARPGTEAFF.

V gene TRBV5-1 combines with J gene TRBJ1-2, with a weak D call TRBD1 (6 bases). Trimming pared 7 bases from V and 2 bases from J, leaving 6 bases between. The CDR3 runs 11 residues. Germline V gene lookup returns CDR1 SGHRS and CDR2 YFSETQ. The CDR3 is CASQGNYGYTF. The CDR3 nucleotides are TGCGCCAGCCAGGGGAACTATGGCTACACCTTC.

This clonotype was observed many times. The CDR3 bases are TGTGCCAGCAGCCCCCGACGGGGGACTGAAGCTTTCTTT. Translated: CASSPRRGTEAFF. The chain employs TRBV3-1 and TRBJ1-1; D is possibly TRBD1 (5 bases). V gave up 4 bases and J gave up 5 bases, with 11 bases separating them. The CDR3 contains 13 residues. Per the germline V gene, CDR1 is LGHDT and CDR2 is YNNKEL (reference sequence).

This clonotype was detected a few times. The V call is TRBV12-3 or TRBV12-4, the J call TRBJ1-1; no clear D gene. V lost 4 bases and J lost 0, with 6 bases in between. There are 13 residues in the CDR3. The CDR3 DNA follows: TGTGCCAGCAGTTACGGGGTGAACACTGAAGCTTTCTTT. It specifies CASSYGVNTEAFF.

The rearrangement uses TRBV7-2 and TRBJ2-1, with TRBD1 matching over 10 bases. The CDR3 is made up of 15 amino acids. J lost 8 bases, V lost 5 bases, and 9 bases had no gene match. Germline lookup yields CDR1 SGHTA and CDR2 FQGNSA. This chain's CDR3 is CASSARQGARDEQFF. In DNA form, the CDR3 reads TGTGCCAGCAGCGCCAGACAGGGGGCGCGTGATGAGCAGTTCTTC.

This clonotype was observed many times. The V and J genes are TRBV24-1 and TRBJ1-2, with D unclear. CDR1 is KGHDR, CDR2 SFDVKD, per germline. The CDR3 totals 12 residues. V was clipped by 1 base and J by 6 bases, with 5 bases between them. Here the CDR3 DNA reads TGTGCCACCAGTGATTTTGCGGATGGCTACACCTTC. The encoded protein is CATSDFADGYTF.

This clonotype was seen ten or more times. The V gene is TRBV6-6, the J gene TRBJ1-1; the D gene is possibly TRBD1 (5 bases). Germline loops: CDR1 MNHNY, CDR2 SVGAGI (reference sequence). V gave up 10 bases and J gave up 2 bases, with 14 bases separating them. The CDR3 sequence is 13 residues long. In nucleotides, the CDR3 is TGTGCCACCTCCCAGGGCCTCAACACTGAAGCTTTCTTT. It yields the protein CATSQGLNTEAFF.

The CDR3 spells CASSSDRGLSTDTQYF. The CDR3 DNA is TGCGCCAGCAGCTCCGACAGGGGGCTGAGCACAGATACGCAGTATTTT. V gene TRBV5-1 combines with J gene TRBJ2-3, with TRBD1 matching over 10 bases. The CDR3 loop spans 16 amino acids. The germline V gene has CDR1 SGHRS and CDR2 YFSETQ. The junction had 4 bases not matched to a gene; V was cut back by 3 bases and J by 0 bases.

The CDR3 DNA follows: TGTGCCAGCAGCTTGGGGGTACCAGGGTCGGCTAATGAAAAACTGTTTTTT. Amino acid sequence: CASSLGVPGSANEKLFF. The chain is built from TRBV5-6 and TRBJ1-4, with D tentatively TRBD1 (5 bases). CDR1 and CDR2 (germline): SGHDT, YYEEEE. The CDR3 totals 17 residues. The V end lost 0 bases, the J end lost 3 bases, and 15 bases lay between the germline ends.

J is TRBJ2-7 and V is TRBV7-9, with D unclear. The V end lost 8 bases, the J end lost 0 bases, and 8 bases lay between the germline ends. Germline CDR1 and CDR2: SEHNR and FQNEAQ (reference sequence). The CDR3 runs to 12 residues. CDR3 bases: TGTGCCAGCGGAACCGCCTCCTACGAGCAGTACTTC. This encodes CASGTASYEQYF.

The table lists this clonotype with a few counts. V is TRBV21-1 and J is TRBJ2-7. TRBV21-1 is flagged as a pseudogene. The CDR3 is 14 residues long. The CDR3 here is CASSKALKGLEQYF. CDR3 coding DNA: TGTGCCAGCAGCAAAGCGCTCAAAGGTCTCGAGCAGTACTTC.